These 2 T cell receptor beta chains originate from one sample sequenced in a study of shared clonotypes between healthy human individuals. TCRdb's table, derived via immunoSEQ multiplex PCR, lists solely in-frame clones and lacks some. Here the sample spans some 2,000,000 clones, about 94% being singletons. The sample was naive CD4+ T cells sorted from blood. Noted subset: CD45RA+ positively selected. The source is a man between 18 and 29 years old in good health.

The J gene is TRBJ1-6, the V gene TRBV9, with a weak D call TRBD1 (5 bases). The CDR3 length is 14 residues. Per germline, CDR1 SGDLS and CDR2 YYNGEE. V was shortened by 4 bases and J by 5 bases, with 10 bases between the two germline ends. For the CDR3, the DNA is TGTGCCAGCAGCCCGGGAGGGGATAATTCACCCCTCCACTTT. This gives the protein CASSPGGDNSPLHF.

This chain's CDR3 is CASSLARGLFNEQFF. The CDR3 DNA sequence: TGTGCCAGCAGCTTAGCCAGGGGTCTTTTCAATGAGCAGTTCTTC. The rearrangement uses TRBV7-2 and TRBJ2-1, with D perhaps matching TRBD1 (6 bases). The germline V gene encodes CDR1 SGHTA and CDR2 FQGNSA. V was shortened by 0 bases and J by 6 bases, with 12 bases between the two germline ends. This CDR3 is 15 amino acids long.